The entry that follows covers one TCR beta chain sequence. The source of the sample is a study of blood T cell repertoires in COVID-19. Study details: Samples representing acute and convalescent COVID-19 were sourced from the United States, Italy and Spain. T cells, B-cell-depleted T cells, or PBMCs provided the cDNA or gDNA that served as material.

Profiling relied on immunoSEQ multiplex PCR, and the TCRdb table lists in-frame clones only, not all of them. The sample shows some 91,000 clones, 75% to 95% of them seen only once. Trimming took 7 bases from V and 1 from J, leaving 10 bases between them. Germline V gives CDR1 SQVTM, CDR2 ANQGSEA. The CDR3 has 12 amino acids. V is TRBV29-1 and J is TRBJ1-1; D perhaps matches TRBD1 (6 bases). Source material: peripheral blood. The receptor's source is a man aged 60 to 75 with acute or convalescent COVID-19. CDR3 region: CSAGHPNTEAFF. The CDR3 DNA follows: TGCAGCGCGGGACACCCGAACACTGAAGCTTTCTTT.